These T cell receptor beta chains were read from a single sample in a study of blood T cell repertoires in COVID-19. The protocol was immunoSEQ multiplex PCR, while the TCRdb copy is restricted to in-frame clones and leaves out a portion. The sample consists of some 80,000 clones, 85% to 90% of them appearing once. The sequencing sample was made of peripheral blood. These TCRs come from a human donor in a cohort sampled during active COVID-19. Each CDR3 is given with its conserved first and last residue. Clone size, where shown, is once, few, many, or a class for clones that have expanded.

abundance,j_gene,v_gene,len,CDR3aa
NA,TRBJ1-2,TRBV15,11,CATSRDVYYTF
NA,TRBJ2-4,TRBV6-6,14,CASTGTEAKNIQYF
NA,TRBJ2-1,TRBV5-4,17,CASSFPSGGAQTAEQFF
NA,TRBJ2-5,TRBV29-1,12,CSVSSGRETQYF
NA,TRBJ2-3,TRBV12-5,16,CASGLGTGPYTDTQYF
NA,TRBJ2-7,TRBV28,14,CASSPPGGSYEQYF
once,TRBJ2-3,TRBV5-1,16,CASSLTPSEANIRQYF
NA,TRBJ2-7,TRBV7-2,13,CASTPTGGYEQYF
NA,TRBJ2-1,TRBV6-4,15,CASSVLLGEYNEQFF
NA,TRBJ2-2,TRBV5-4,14,CASSLPANTGELFF
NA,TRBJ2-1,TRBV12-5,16,CASGLQLSGGYNEQFF
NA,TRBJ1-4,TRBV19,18,CASTGIGVLIANGEKLFF
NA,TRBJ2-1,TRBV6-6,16,CASSYPRGGGKNEQFF
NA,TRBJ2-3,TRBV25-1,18,CASSQTGLGIGRTDTQYF
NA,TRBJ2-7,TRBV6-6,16,CASSPPGGASPYEQYF
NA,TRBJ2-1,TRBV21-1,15,CASSKGGDRGSVQFF
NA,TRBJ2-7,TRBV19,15,CASSSPPSGIYEQYF
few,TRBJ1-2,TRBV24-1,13,CATSDSTGRRYTF
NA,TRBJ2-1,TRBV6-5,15,CASRTPGQPYNEQFF
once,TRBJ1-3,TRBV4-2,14,CASSQVSSGNTIYF
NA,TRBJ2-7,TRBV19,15,CASRPRSEIYYEQYF
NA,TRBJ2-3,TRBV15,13,CATSLGSPDTQYF
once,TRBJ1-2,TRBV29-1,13,CSVGDRANYGYTF
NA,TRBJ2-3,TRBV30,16,CAWVHSSGGSSDTQYF
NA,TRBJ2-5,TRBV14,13,CASSQGTHETQYF
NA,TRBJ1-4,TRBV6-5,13,CASRVLPSEKLFF
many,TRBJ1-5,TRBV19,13,CASSTQIAQPQHF
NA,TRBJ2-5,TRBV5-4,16,CASSALAGGPRETQYF
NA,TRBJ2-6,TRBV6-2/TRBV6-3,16,CASSLGLYSGANVLTF
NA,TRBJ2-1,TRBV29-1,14,CSAKTSGGALEQFF
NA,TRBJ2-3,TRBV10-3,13,CASGQGGTDTQYF
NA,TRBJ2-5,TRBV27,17,CASSLRNRPGGQETQYF
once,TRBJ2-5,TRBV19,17,CASTRTSGRGGQETQYF
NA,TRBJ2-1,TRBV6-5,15,CASSYSTRGAGEQFF
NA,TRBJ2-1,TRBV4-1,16,CASSQDISGRMVEQFF
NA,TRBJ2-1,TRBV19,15,CASSIAGGPYNEQFF
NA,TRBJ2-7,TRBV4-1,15,CASSQDWATSYEQYF
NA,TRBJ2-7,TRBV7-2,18,CASSLAIAASGGSYEQYF
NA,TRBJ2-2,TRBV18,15,CASSQLKTNTGELFF
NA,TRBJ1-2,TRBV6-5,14,CASSYDEAAIGYTF
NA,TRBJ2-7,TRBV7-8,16,CASSFSAGGRGYEQYF
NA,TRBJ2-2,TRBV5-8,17,CASSARLGLLNTGELFF
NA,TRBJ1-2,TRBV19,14,CASRTTGGVYGYTF
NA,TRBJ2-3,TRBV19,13,CASSEARMDTQYF
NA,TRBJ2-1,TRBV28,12,CASSRGVNEQFF
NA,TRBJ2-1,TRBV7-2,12,CASSRPGDEQFF
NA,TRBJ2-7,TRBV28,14,CASRGQGTSYEQYF
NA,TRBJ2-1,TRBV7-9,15,CASSSGQGRNNEQFF
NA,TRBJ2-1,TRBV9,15,CASSVTGGSYNEQFF